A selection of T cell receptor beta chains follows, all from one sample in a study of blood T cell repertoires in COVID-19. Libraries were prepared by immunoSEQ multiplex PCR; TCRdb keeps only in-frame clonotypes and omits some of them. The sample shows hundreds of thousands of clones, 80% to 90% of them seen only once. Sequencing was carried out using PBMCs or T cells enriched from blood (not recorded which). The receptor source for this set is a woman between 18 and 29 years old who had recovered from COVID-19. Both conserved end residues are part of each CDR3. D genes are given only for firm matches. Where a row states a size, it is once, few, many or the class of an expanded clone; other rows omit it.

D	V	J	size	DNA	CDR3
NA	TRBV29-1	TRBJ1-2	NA	TGCAGCGTTGTATTGAGCCAGGGTGGATATGGCTACACCTTC	CSVVLSQGGYGYTF
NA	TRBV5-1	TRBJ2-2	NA	TGCGCCACCCAACCAGGGGTTTTGGACACCGGGGAGCTGTTTTTT	CATQPGVLDTGELFF
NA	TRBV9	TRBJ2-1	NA	TGTGCCAGCAGCCCCGGGGGTGAGCAGTTCTTC	CASSPGGEQFF
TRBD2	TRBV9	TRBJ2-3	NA	TGTGCCAGCAGCGTGGGGCCGCTAAGCGGGGGCACAGATACGCAGTATTTT	CASSVGPLSGGTDTQYF
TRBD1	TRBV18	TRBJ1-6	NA	TGTGCCAGCTCAACTAATTCGGGACAGGAAGCACCCCTCCACTTT	CASSTNSGQEAPLHF
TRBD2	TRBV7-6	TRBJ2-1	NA	TGTGCCAGCAGCTTAGGGCCAGCGGGGTCACACAATGAGCAGTTCTTC	CASSLGPAGSHNEQFF
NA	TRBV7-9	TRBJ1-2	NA	TGTGCCAGCAGCCCGCGGGAAGTGGACCGATATGGCTACACCTTC	CASSPREVDRYGYTF
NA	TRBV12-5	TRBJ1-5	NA	TGTGCTAGTGGTTTGGGGCAGGGCTTTTATCAGCCCCAGCATTTT	CASGLGQGFYQPQHF
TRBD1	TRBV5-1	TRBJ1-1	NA	TGCGCCAGCAGCTTCGGGACAGGAACGAACACTGAAGCTTTCTTT	CASSFGTGTNTEAFF
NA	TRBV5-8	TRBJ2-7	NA	TGTGCCAGCAGCTTGGTACTGGAGCAGTACTTC	CASSLVLEQYF
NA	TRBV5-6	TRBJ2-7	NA	TGTGCCAGCAGTCCTCCTTCAGGGGAATACTACGAGCAGTACTTC	CASSPPSGEYYEQYF
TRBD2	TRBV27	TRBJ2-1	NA	TGTGCCAGCATATCCAGCGGGGGCTACAATGAGCAGTTCTTC	CASISSGGYNEQFF
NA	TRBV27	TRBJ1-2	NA	TGTGCCAGCAGTTTCGTGGGAGGAGGCTATGGCTACACCTTC	CASSFVGGGYGYTF
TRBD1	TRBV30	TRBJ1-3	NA	TGTGCCTGGAGTGTGGGGACAGCGGGAAACACCATATATTTT	CAWSVGTAGNTIYF
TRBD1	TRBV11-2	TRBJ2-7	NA	TGTGCCAGCAGCCTGGTACAGGGGGCACGCGAGCAGTACTTC	CASSLVQGAREQYF
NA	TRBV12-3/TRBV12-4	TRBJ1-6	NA	TGTGCCAGCAGTTTAGCTAGATCACCCCTCCACTTT	CASSLARSPLHF
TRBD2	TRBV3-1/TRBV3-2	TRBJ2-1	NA	TGTGCCAGCAGCCAAGATCGGGCAGGTAGCGGGGGTAGCAATGAGCAGTTCTTC	CASSQDRAGSGGSNEQFF
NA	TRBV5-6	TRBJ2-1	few	TGTGCCAGCAGCTTGGACACAGACTCCTACAATGAGCAGTTCTTC	CASSLDTDSYNEQFF
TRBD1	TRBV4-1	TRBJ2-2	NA	TGCGCCAGCAGCCAAGATGTGGGGACAGGGGCCACCGGGGAGCTGTTTTTT	CASSQDVGTGATGELFF
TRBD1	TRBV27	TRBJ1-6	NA	TGTGCCAGCAGTGCGGTACAGGGGGCAACGCGGAATTCACCCCTCCACTTT	CASSAVQGATRNSPLHF
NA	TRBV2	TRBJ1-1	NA	TGTGCCAGCGGGCTCACAGGGAGCGGCACTGAAGCTTTCTTT	CASGLTGSGTEAFF
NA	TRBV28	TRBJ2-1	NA	TGTGCCAGCAGTTTATACTATGAGCAGTTCTTC	CASSLYYEQFF
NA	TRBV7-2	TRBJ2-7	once	TGTGCCAGCAGCCCATCCGGGGGATCCTACGAGCAGTACTTC	CASSPSGGSYEQYF
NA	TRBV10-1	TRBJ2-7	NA	TGCGCCAGCAGTGAATCAGGGGTCCACGAGCAGTACTTC	CASSESGVHEQYF
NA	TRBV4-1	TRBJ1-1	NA	TGCGCCAGCAGCCCGAAGACGGCAAAAGACGGACAGCCTACTGAAGCTTTCTTT	CASSPKTAKDGQPTEAFF
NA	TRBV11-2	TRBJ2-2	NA	TGTGCCAGCAGCTTAGGAGGGGGAGCGAACACCGGGGAGCTGTTTTTT	CASSLGGGANTGELFF
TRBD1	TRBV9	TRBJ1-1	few	TGTGCCAGCAGCCCCTACCAGGGACAGGGGTTTGGAGCTTTCTTT	CASSPYQGQGFGAFF
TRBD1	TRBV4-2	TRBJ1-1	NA	TGTGCCAGCAGCCAAGATCTTGGGACAGGGAACACTGAAGCTTTCTTT	CASSQDLGTGNTEAFF
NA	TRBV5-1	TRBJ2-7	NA	TGCGCCAGCAGCTTGATAGGACAGACTTACGAGCAGTACTTC	CASSLIGQTYEQYF
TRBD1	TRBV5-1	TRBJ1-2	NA	TGCGCCAGCAGCTTACAGGGGGCGCGGGGCTACACCTTC	CASSLQGARGYTF
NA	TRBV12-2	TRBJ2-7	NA	TGTGCAAGTCGCCGCCACTTATTGTATCTAGCGGGGGAGAGGGAGCAGTACTTC	CASRRHLLYLAGEREQYF
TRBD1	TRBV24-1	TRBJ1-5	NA	TGTGCCACCAGTGACCCAGGACAGGGGGGCAATCAGCCCCAGCATTTT	CATSDPGQGGNQPQHF
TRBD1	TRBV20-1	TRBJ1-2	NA	TGCAGTGCTAGTTCGGCCAGACAGGGGTTGGGATATGGCTACACCTTC	CSASSARQGLGYGYTF
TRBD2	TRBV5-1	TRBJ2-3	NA	TGCGCCAGCAGCTTTCAGGGACTAAGTACAGATACGCAGTATTTT	CASSFQGLSTDTQYF
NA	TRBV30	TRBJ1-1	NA	TGTGCCTGGAGTCCCCAGACTGAAGCTTTCTTT	CAWSPQTEAFF
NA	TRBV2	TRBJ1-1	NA	TGTGCCAGCAGAAACAGGAAGGGGACTGAAGCTTTCTTT	CASRNRKGTEAFF
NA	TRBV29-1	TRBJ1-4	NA	TGCAGCGTTTCTAACAATGAAAAACTGTTTTTT	CSVSNNEKLFF
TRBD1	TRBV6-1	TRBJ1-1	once	TGTGCCAGCAGTGACCCCAGGACAGGGGTGGCTTTCTTT	CASSDPRTGVAFF
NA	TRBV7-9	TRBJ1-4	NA	TGTGCCAGCAGCTTAGCGCTGGGGGCGGCTAATGAAAAACTGTTTTTT	CASSLALGAANEKLFF
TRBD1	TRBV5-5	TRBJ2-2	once	TGTGCCAGCAGCCCCGGGACAGCCGACACCGGGGAGCTGTTTTTT	CASSPGTADTGELFF
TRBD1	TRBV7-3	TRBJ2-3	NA	TGTGCCAGCAGCTTAGTGGCAGGGGGCGGAGATACGCAGTATTTT	CASSLVAGGGDTQYF